This T cell receptor (beta chain) was identified in a study of technical replicates of blood from a few donors. Germline trimming cut 9 bases from V and 9 bases from J; bases unmatched to any gene: 5. Germline V gene sequence: CDR1 LNHDA, CDR2 SQIVND (reference sequence). The CDR3 has 11 amino acids. Only in-frame clones appear in the TCRdb table, and some are missing; sequencing was by immunoSEQ multiplex PCR. Among under 95,000 clones listed, approximately 94% were seen once. This TCR was recovered from a human donor in good health. V and J are TRBV19 and TRBJ2-1, with 7 nucleotides matching TRBD2. The sequenced sample consisted of T cells isolated from PBMCs. DNA of the CDR3: TGTGCCAGCGCTCGCGGGGGTGAGCAGTTCTTC. Amino acid sequence: CASARGGEQFF.